Each of the 13 T cell receptor beta chains below was sequenced from the same sample in a study of T cells in Graves' hyperthyroidism and ophthalmopathy. It was RNA transcripts that yielded the amplified TCR beta CDR3 regions. HTBI primers were used for first-round RT-PCR of the TCR CDR3. TCRdb re-called the multiplex PCR reads with MiXCR, one entry per CDR3 protein. In the table there are approximately 430,000 distinct CDR3 sequences, 15% to 17% of which are singletons. The sequencing sample was made of blood. The receptors derive from a woman between 18 and 30 years old with Graves' hyperthyroidism.

This clonotype has at least ten counts. This chain joins TRBV2 and TRBJ2-7; possible D gene TRBD1, 7 bases. V lost 6 bases and J lost 2, with 14 bases in between. The CDR3 length is 14 residues. CDR1 is SNHLY, CDR2 FYNNEI, per germline. For the CDR3, the DNA is TGTGCCAGCAGCACGCAGGGGGGAACCTACGAGCAGTACTTC. This gives the protein CASSTQGGTYEQYF. Supplemented by reference TRBV2 and TRBJ2-7, the full variable domain reads EPEVTQTPSHQVTQMGQEVILRCVPISNHLYFYWYRQILGQKVEFLVSFYNNEISEKSEIFDDQFSVERPDGSNFTLKIRSTKLEDSAMYFCASSTQGGTYEQYFGPGTRLTVT.

This clonotype was observed at least ten times. This sequence joins TRBV27 and TRBJ2-6; no definite D call. Trimming took 5 bases from V and 0 from J, leaving 5 bases between them. The germline CDR1 and CDR2 sequences are MNHEY and SMNVEV (reference sequence). CDR3 length: 14 amino acids. The CDR3 loop is CASSPFSGANVLTF. CDR3 coding DNA: TGTGCCAGCAGTCCCTTCTCTGGGGCCAACGTCCTGACTTTC.

This clonotype was counted at least ten times. The chain combines TRBV28 with TRBJ1-2; a possible D gene is TRBD1 (5 bases). The V gene's germline CDR1 is MDHEN and CDR2 SYDVKM. Trimming pared 8 bases from V and 5 bases from J, leaving 24 bases between. There are 16 residues in the CDR3. CDR3 sequence reads: CASFAETLGLSYGYTF. The CDR3 DNA follows: TGTGCCAGCTTCGCGGAGACCCTGGGACTCTCATATGGCTACACCTTC.

A few counts support this clonotype. The chain joins TRBV19 to TRBJ1-1; D gene uncertain. The germline gives CDR1 LNHDA, CDR2 SQIVND (reference sequence). The CDR3 consists of 13 residues. Trimming removed 4 bases from V and 6 bases from J, with 12 bases in between. CDR3: CASSSTGASEAFF. CDR3 DNA sequence: TGTGCCAGTAGTAGCACTGGCGCGTCTGAAGCTTTCTTT.

This clonotype was observed at least ten times. The rearrangement links TRBV20-1 to TRBJ2-7; TRBD1 or TRBD2 may be the D gene (6 bases each). Germline loops: CDR1 DFQATT, CDR2 SNEGSKA (reference sequence). V lost 5 bases to trimming and J lost 0 bases, with 14 bases between them. This CDR3 has 14 residues. CDR3 in DNA: TGCAGTGCTTTCGGGGGCAGAAGCTCCTACGAGCAGTACTTC. As protein: CSAFGGRSSYEQYF.

The chain joins TRBV15 to TRBJ1-1, with a tentative D call TRBD1 (6 bases). V lost 3 bases to trimming and J lost 7 bases, with 12 bases between them. This CDR3 has 13 residues. Germline V CDR1 and CDR2: LNHNV, YYDKDF (reference sequence). CDR3 nucleotides: TGTGCCACCAGCAGTAGGGGGAAGCTTGAAGCTTTCTTT. Translated, it gives CATSSRGKLEAFF.

This clonotype was counted many times. V is TRBV2 and J is TRBJ2-7, with 13 bases matching TRBD2. J was trimmed by 5 bases and V by 6 bases; bases with no gene match: 10. Germline CDR1 reads SNHLY; CDR2 reads FYNNEI. This CDR3 spans 16 amino acids. The CDR3 coding sequence is TGTGCCAGCAGACCCGGGACTAGCGGGGTACTCGACGAGCAGTACTTC. Its translation: CASRPGTSGVLDEQYF.

This clonotype showed up just once. A read error may be the cause here, since a much bigger clone is one base away. The rearrangement uses TRBV12-3 or TRBV12-4 and TRBJ1-1; 8 bases line up with TRBD1. The CDR3 is made up of 13 amino acids. The CDR3 DNA follows: TGTGCCAGCAGTGACAGGGGTCGGACTGAAGCTTCCTTT. Translated, it gives CASSDRGRTEASF.

The J gene is TRBJ2-1, the V gene TRBV7-8; TRBD1 is a possible D gene (6 bases). CDR3 length: 15 amino acids. CDR1 SGHVS and CDR2 FQNEAQ come from the germline V gene. With 4 bases removed from V and 6 bases from J, the gap between germline ends came to 16 bases. The CDR3 nucleotides read TGTGCCAGCAGCTCAAAGCACAGGGTTCCCAATGAGCAGTTCTTC. It encodes CASSSKHRVPNEQFF.

The J gene is TRBJ2-7, the V gene TRBV15, with 11 bases lining up with TRBD2. Germline loops: CDR1 LNHNV, CDR2 YYDKDF (reference sequence). Losses at the gene ends were 6 bases for V and 6 bases for J; bases not matched to a gene: 7. The CDR3 sequence is 14 residues long. The DNA for the CDR3 is TGTGCCACCAGTAGCGGGAGGGCCTCGACCGAGCAGTACTTC. Amino acids: CATSSGRASTEQYF.

This clonotype was picked up many times. This chain connects TRBV2 to TRBJ2-3; a weak D match, TRBD1 (5 bases). The V gene's germline CDR1 is SNHLY and CDR2 FYNNEI. The V end was cut by 6 bases, the J end by 2 bases, with 12 bases between. The CDR3 contains 14 residues. CDR3 protein: CASRGDRHTDTQYF. CDR3 in DNA: TGTGCCAGCAGAGGAGACAGACACACAGATACGCAGTATTTT.

This clonotype showed up many times. This chain joins TRBV7-8 and TRBJ2-3; possibly TRBD2 for D (5 bases). Germline V lookup: CDR1 SGHVS, CDR2 FQNEAQ. The CDR3 totals 14 residues. Trimming removed 3 bases from V and 7 bases from J, with 14 bases in between. Here the CDR3 DNA reads TGTGCCAGCAGCTTCGGAGGCCTCGAGAATACGCAGTATTTT. Protein sequence: CASSFGGLENTQYF.

The rearrangement uses TRBV4-1 and TRBJ1-4, with TRBD1 matching 8 bases. The CDR3 loop spans 15 amino acids. In germline, CDR1 is MGHRA, CDR2 YSYEKL. Trimming removed 0 bases from V and 6 bases from J; junction bases left unmatched: 3. The CDR3 region is CASSQDGQGYEKLFF. In nucleotides, the CDR3 is TGCGCCAGCAGCCAAGACGGACAGGGATATGAAAAACTGTTTTTT.